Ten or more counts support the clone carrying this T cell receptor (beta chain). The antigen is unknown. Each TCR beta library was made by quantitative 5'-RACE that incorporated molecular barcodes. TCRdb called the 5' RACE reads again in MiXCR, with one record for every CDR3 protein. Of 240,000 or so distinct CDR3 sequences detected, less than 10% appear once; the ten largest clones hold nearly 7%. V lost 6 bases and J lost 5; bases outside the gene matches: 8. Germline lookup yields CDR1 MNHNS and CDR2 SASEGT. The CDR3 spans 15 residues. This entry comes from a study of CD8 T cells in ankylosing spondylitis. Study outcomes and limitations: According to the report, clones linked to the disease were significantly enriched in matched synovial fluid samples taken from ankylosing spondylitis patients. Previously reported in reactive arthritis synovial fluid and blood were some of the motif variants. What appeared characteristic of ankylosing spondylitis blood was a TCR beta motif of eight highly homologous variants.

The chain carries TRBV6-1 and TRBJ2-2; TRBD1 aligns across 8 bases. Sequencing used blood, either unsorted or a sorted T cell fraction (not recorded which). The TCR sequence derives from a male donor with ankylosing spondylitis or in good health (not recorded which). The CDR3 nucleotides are TGTGCCAGCAGAGCAGGACAGGGAGAGACCGGGGAGCTGTTTTTT. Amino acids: CASRAGQGETGELFF.